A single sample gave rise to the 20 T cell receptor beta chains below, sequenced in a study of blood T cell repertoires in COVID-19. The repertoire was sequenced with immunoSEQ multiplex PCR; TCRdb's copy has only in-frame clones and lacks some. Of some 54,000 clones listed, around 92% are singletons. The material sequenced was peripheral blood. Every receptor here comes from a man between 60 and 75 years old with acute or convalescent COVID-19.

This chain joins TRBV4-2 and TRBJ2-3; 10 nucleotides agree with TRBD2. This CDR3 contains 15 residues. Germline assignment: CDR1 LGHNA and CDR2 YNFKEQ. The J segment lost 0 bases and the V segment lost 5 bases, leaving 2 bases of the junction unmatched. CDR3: CASSGLAESTDTQYF. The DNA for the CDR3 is TGTGCCAGCAGCGGACTAGCGGAGAGCACAGATACGCAGTATTTT.

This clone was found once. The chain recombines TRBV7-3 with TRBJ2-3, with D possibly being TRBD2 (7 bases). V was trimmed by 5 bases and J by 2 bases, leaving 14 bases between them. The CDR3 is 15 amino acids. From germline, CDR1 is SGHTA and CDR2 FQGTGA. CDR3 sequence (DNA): TGTGCCAGCAGCCGTGGGGGGGCGAACACAGATACGCAGTATTTT. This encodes CASSRGGANTDTQYF.

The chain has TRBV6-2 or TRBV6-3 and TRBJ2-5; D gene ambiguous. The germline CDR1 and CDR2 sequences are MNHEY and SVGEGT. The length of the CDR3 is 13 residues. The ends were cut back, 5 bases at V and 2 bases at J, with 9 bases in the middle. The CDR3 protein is CASSQTAQETQYF. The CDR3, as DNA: TGTGCCAGCAGTCAGACTGCTCAAGAGACCCAGTACTTC.

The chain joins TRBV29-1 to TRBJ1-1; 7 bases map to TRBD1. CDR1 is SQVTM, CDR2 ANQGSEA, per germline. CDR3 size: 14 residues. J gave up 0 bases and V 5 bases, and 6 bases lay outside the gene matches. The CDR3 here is CSVQQGTMNTEAFF. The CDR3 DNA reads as TGCAGCGTTCAACAGGGGACAATGAACACTGAAGCTTTCTTT.

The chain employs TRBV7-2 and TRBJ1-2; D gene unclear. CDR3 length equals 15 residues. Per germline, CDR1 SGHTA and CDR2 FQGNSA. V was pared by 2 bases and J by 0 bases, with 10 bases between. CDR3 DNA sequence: TGTGCCAGCAGCTTAAAGTCAGGATCTAACTATGGCTACACCTTC. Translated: CASSLKSGSNYGYTF. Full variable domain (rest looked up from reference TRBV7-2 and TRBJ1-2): GAGVSQSPSNKVTEKGKDVELRCDPISGHTALYWYRQSLGQGLEFLIYFQGNSAPDKSGLPSDRFSAERTGGSVSTLTIQRTQQEDSAVYLCASSLKSGSNYGYTFGSGTRLTVV.

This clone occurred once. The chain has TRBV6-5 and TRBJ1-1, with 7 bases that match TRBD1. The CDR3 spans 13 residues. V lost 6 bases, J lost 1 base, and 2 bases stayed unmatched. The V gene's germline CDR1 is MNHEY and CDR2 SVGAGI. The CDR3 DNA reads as TGTGCCAGCAGCCGACAGGGGAACACTGAAGCTTTCTTT. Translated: CASSRQGNTEAFF.

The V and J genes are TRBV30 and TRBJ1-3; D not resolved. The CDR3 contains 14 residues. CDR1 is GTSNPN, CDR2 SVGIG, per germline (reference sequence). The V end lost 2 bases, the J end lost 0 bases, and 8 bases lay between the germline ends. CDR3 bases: TGTGCCTGGAGTTCGAGCTACTCTGGAAACACCATATATTTT. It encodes CAWSSSYSGNTIYF.

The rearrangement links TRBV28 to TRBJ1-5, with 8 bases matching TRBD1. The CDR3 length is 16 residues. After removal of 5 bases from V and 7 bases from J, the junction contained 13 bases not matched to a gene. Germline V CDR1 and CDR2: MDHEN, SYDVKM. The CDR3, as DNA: TGTGCCAGCAGTCCGGCGGACAGGGACGACGGCCAGCCCCAGCATTTT. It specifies CASSPADRDDGQPQHF.

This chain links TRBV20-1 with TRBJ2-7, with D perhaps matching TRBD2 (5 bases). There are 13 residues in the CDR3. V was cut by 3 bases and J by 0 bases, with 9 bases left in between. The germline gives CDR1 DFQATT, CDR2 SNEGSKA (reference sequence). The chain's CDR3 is CSASRGNSYEQYF. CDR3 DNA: TGCAGTGCTAGTCGAGGGAACTCCTACGAGCAGTACTTC.

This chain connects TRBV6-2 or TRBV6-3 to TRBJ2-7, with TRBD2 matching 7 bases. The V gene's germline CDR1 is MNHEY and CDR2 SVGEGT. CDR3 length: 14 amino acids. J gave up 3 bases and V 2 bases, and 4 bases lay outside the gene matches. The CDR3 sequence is CASSYGTNLYEQYF. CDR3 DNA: TGTGCCAGCAGTTACGGGACTAACCTCTACGAGCAGTACTTC.

In nucleotides, the CDR3 is TGTGCCAGCAGCGCCGGGACTAGCAGGAATGAGCAGTTCTTC. Residues: CASSAGTSRNEQFF. This chain connects TRBV7-2 to TRBJ2-1; 9 bases are a match to TRBD2. Germline loops: CDR1 SGHTA, CDR2 FQGNSA. CDR3 length equals 14 residues. V trimming: 5 bases; J trimming: 7 bases; junction bases outside the gene matches: 6.

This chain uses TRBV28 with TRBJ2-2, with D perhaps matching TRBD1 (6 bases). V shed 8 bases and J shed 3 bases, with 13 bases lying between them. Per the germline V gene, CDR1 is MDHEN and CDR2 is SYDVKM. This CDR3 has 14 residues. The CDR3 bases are TGTGCCAGCTTACCGACAGGATACACCGGGGAGCTGTTTTTT. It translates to CASLPTGYTGELFF.

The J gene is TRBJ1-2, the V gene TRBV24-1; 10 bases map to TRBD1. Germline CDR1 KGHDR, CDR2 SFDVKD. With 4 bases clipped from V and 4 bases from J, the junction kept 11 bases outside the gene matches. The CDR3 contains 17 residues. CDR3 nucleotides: TGTGCCACCAGTGACCGGGACAGGGGAGGGGCTAGCTATGGCTACACCTTC. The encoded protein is CATSDRDRGGASYGYTF.

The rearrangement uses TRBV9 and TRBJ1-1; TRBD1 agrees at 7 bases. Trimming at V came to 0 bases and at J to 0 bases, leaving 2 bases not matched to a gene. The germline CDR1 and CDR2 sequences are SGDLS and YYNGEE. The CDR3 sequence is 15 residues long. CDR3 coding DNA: TGTGCCAGCAGCGTAGGGACAGGAATGAACACTGAAGCTTTCTTT. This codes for CASSVGTGMNTEAFF.

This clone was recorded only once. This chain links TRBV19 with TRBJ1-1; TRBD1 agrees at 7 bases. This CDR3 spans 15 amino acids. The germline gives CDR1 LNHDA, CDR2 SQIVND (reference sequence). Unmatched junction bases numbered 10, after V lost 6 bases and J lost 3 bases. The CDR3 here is CASSWSGGSDTEAFF. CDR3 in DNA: TGTGCCAGTAGCTGGTCAGGGGGGAGTGACACTGAAGCTTTCTTT.

CDR3 sequence: CASSPSMGQGSLNTEAFF. CDR3 coding DNA: TGTGCCAGCAGCCCTTCTATGGGGCAGGGATCACTGAACACTGAAGCTTTCTTT. The chain joins TRBV7-6 to TRBJ1-1; D might be TRBD1 (5 bases). Between the trimmed V and J ends, which lost 5 bases and 0 bases, there was a span of 22 bases. The CDR3 spans 18 residues. Per the germline V gene, CDR1 is SGHVS and CDR2 is FNYEAQ.

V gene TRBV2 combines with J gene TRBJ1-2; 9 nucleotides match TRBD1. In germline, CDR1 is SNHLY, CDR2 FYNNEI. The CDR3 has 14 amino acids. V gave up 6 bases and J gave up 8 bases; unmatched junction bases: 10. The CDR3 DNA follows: TGTGCCAGCAGCCGGAGGGACAGGGCAAGGGGCTACACCTTC. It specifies CASSRRDRARGYTF.

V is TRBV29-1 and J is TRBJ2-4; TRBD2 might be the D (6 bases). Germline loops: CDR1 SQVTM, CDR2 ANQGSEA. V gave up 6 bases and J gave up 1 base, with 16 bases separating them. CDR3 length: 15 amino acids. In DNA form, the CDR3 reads TGCAGCGTACGGACTACCCGAGGGGCCAAAAACATTCAGTACTTC. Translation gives CSVRTTRGAKNIQYF. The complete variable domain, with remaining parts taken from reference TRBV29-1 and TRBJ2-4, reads SAVISQKPSRDICQRGTSLTIQCQVDSQVTMMFWYRQQPGQSLTLIATANQGSEATYESGFVIDKFPISRPNLTFSTLTVSNMSPEDSSIYLCSVRTTRGAKNIQYFGAGTRLSVL.

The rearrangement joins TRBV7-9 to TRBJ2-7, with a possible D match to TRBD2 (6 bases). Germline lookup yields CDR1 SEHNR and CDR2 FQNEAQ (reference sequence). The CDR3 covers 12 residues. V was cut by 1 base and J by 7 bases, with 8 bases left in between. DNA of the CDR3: TGTGCCAGCAGCTTAGGGGGAGGTGAGCAGTACTTC. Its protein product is CASSLGGGEQYF.

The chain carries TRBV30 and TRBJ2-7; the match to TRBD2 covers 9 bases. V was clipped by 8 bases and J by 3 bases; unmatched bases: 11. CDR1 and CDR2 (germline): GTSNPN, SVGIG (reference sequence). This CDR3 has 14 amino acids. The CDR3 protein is CAIDGSSGNYEQYF. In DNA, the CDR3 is TGTGCCATAGATGGGTCTAGCGGGAACTACGAGCAGTACTTC.